What follows is one T cell receptor (beta chain) and its context. Profiled with immunoSEQ multiplex PCR; TCRdb holds only in-frame clones, not every one. The data hold roughly 100,000 clones, with around 95% observed a single time. This record belongs to a study of technical replicates of blood from a few donors. Germline loops: CDR1 MNHEY, CDR2 SVGAGI. V gave up 5 bases and J gave up 3 bases; unmatched junction bases: 7. CDR3 size: 14 residues. This TCR was sampled from a human donor in good health. Sequencing was carried out using T cells isolated from PBMCs. The chain combines TRBV6-5 with TRBJ2-7; 7 nucleotides align to TRBD1. The CDR3 loop is CASSRQGRGYEQYF. As DNA, the CDR3 is TGTGCCAGCAGTCGACAGGGAAGGGGCTACGAGCAGTACTTC.